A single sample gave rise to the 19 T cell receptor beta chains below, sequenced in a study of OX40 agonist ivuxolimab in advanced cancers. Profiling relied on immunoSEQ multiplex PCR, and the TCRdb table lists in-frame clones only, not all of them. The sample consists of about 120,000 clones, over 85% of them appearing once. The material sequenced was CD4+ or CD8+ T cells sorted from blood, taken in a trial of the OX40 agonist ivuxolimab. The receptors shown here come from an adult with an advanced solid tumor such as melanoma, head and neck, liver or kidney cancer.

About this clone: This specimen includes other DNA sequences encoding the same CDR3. The CDR3 nucleotides are TGTGCCAGCATGGAAGGGTCCTACGAGCAGTACTTC. Translated: CASMEGSYEQYF. The rearrangement joins TRBV6-1 to TRBJ2-7; D gene ambiguous. The CDR3 has 12 amino acids. Germline CDR1 is MNHNS and CDR2 is SASEGT. Trimming removed 7 bases at V and 1 base at J, with 8 bases between.

CDR3 DNA: TGTGCCAGCAGTTGGACCCGAATACCTGGAAACACCATATATTTT. Translation gives CASSWTRIPGNTIYF. The J gene is TRBJ1-3, the V gene TRBV28; D gene ambiguous. Germline values: CDR1 MDHEN, CDR2 SYDVKM. V lost 4 bases to trimming and J lost 2 bases, with 12 bases between them. The CDR3 is 15 residues long.

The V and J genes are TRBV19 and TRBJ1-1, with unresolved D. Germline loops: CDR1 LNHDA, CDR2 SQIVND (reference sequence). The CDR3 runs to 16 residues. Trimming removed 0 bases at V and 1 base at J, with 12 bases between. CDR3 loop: CASSIEIGRRNTEAFF. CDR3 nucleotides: TGTGCCAGTAGTATAGAAATTGGGAGGAGGAACACTGAAGCTTTCTTT. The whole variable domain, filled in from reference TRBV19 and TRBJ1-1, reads DGGITQSPKYLFRKEGQNVTLSCEQNLNHDAMYWYRQDPGQGLRLIYYSQIVNDFQKGDIAEGYSVSREKKESFPLTVTSAQKNPTAFYLCASSIEIGRRNTEAFFGQGTRLTVV.

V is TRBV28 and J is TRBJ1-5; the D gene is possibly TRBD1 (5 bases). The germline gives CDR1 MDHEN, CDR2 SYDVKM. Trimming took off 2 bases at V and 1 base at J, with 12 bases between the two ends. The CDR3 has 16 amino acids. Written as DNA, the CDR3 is TGTGCCAGCAGTTTAGAGTGGGACGGGAGCAATCAGCCCCAGCATTTT. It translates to CASSLEWDGSNQPQHF. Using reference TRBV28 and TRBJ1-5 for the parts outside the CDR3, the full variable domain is DVKVTQSSRYLVKRTGEKVFLECVQDMDHENMFWYRQDPGLGLRLIYFSYDVKMKEKGDIPEGYSVSREKKERFSLILESASTNQTSMYLCASSLEWDGSNQPQHFGDGTRLSIL.

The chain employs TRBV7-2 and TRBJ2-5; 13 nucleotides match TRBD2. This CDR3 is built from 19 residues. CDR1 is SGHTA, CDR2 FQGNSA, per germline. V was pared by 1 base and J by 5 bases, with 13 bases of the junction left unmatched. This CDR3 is CASSLGRWTSGGIAETQYF. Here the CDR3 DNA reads TGTGCCAGCAGCTTAGGCCGGTGGACTAGCGGGGGAATCGCGGAGACCCAGTACTTC.

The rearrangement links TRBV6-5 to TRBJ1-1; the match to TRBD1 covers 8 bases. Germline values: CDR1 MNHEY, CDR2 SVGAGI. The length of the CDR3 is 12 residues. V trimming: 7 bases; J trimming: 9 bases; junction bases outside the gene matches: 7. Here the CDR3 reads CASKLRGQKAFF. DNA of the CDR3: TGTGCCAGCAAACTCAGGGGGCAGAAAGCTTTCTTT.

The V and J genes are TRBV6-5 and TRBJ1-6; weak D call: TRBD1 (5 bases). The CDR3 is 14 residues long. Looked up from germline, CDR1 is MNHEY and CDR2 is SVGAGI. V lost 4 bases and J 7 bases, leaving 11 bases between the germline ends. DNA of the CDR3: TGTGCCAGCAGTTCGCGACAGTTGAATTCACCCCTCCACTTT. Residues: CASSSRQLNSPLHF.

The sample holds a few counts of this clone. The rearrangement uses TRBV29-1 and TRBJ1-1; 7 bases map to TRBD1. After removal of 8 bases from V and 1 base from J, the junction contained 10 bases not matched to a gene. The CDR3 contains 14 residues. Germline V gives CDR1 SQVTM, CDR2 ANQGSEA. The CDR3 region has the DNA TGCAGCTTTCTTGACAGGGTCGGGAACACTGAAGCTTTCTTT. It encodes CSFLDRVGNTEAFF. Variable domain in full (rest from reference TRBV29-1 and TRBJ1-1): SAVISQKPSRDICQRGTSLTIQCQVDSQVTMMFWYRQQPGQSLTLIATANQGSEATYESGFVIDKFPISRPNLTFSTLTVSNMSPEDSSIYLCSFLDRVGNTEAFFGQGTRLTVV.

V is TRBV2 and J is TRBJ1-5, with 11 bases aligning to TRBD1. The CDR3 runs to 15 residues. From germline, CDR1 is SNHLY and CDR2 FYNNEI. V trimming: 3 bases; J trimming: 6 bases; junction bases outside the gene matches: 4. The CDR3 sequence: CASSDGQGASQPQHF. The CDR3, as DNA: TGTGCCAGCAGTGACGGACAGGGGGCTAGTCAGCCCCAGCATTTT.

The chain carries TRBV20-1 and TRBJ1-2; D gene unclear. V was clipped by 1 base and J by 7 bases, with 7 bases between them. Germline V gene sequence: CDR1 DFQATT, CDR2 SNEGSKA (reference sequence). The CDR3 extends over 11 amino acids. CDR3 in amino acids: CSARAEAGYTF. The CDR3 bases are TGCAGTGCTAGAGCCGAAGCTGGCTACACCTTC.

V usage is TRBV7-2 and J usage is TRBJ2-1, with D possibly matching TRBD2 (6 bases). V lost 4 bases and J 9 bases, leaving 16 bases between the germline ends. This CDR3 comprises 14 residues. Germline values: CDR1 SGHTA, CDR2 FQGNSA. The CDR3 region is CASSSSGTGTEQFF. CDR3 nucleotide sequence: TGTGCCAGCAGCTCGTCCGGGACTGGGACTGAGCAGTTCTTC. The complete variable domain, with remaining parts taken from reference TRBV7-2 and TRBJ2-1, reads GAGVSQSPSNKVTEKGKDVELRCDPISGHTALYWYRQSLGQGLEFLIYFQGNSAPDKSGLPSDRFSAERTGGSVSTLTIQRTQQEDSAVYLCASSSSGTGTEQFFGPGTRLTVL.

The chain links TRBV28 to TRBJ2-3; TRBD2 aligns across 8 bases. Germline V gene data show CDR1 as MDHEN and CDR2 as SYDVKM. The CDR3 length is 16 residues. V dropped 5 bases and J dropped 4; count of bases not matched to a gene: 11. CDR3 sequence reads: CASSRGGGRGADTQYF. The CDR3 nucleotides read TGTGCCAGCAGTAGGGGCGGGGGGCGAGGCGCAGATACGCAGTATTTT.

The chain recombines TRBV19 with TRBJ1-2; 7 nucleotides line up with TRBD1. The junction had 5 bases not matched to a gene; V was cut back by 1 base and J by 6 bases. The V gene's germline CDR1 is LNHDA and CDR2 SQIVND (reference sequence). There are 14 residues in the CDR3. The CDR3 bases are TGTGCCAGTAGTATAGCCGGGACAGTCCATGGCTACACCTTC. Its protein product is CASSIAGTVHGYTF.

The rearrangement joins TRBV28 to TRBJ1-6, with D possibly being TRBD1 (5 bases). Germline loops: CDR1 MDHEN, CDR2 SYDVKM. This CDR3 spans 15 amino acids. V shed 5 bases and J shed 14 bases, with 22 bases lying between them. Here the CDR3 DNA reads TGTGCCAGCAGTGCCCCCGGGACCGGTGGAGTAGCCCTCCACTTT. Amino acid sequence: CASSAPGTGGVALHF. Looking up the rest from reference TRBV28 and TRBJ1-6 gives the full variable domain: DVKVTQSSRYLVKRTGEKVFLECVQDMDHENMFWYRQDPGLGLRLIYFSYDVKMKEKGDIPEGYSVSREKKERFSLILESASTNQTSMYLCASSAPGTGGVALHFGNGTRLTVT.

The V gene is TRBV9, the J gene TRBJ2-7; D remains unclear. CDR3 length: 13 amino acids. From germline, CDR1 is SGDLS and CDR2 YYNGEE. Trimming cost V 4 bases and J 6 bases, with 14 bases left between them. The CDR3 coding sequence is TGTGCCAGCAGCCCCGACTCGATAGTCGAGCAGTACTTC. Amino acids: CASSPDSIVEQYF.

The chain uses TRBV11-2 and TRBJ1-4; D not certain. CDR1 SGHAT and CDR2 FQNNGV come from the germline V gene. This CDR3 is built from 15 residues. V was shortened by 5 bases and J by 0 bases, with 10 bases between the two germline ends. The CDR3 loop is CASSTLGATNEKLFF. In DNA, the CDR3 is TGTGCCAGCAGCACTTTAGGAGCAACTAATGAAAAACTGTTTTTT.

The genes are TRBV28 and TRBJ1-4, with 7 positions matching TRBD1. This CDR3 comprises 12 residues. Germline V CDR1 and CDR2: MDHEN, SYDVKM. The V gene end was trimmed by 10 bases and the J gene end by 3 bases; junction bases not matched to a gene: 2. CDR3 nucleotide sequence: TGTGCCACGGGACAGTCTAATGAAAAACTGTTTTTT. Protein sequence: CATGQSNEKLFF.

This chain's CDR3 is CASSGAGGTGELFF. CDR3 DNA sequence: TGTGCCAGCAGCGGAGCGGGGGGCACCGGGGAGCTGTTTTTT. This chain joins TRBV9 and TRBJ2-2; 9 positions agree with TRBD2. The CDR3 sequence is 14 residues long. V lost 3 bases to trimming and J lost 4 bases; unmatched junction nucleotides: 1. CDR1 and CDR2 from the germline V gene are SGDLS and YYNGEE.

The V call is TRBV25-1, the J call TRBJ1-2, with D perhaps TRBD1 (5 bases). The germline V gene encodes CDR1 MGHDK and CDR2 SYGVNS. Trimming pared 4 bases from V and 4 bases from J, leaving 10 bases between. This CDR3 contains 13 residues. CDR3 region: CASSANRGYGYTF. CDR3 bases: TGTGCCAGCAGTGCGAATAGGGGCTATGGCTACACCTTC.